This TCR beta chain was profiled in a study of T cell responses to AZD1222 COVID-19 vaccine. Remarks on this clone: The antigen is unknown.

Points from the study as a whole: Among vaccine-associated CD4 TCRs, coverage spanned spike, with dominance at 160-218 and 743-854. Unmutated variant regions reportedly attract nearly half of all spike-specific TCRs.

Assay used: immunoSEQ multiplex PCR; TCRdb lists only in-frame clones, some missing. The data contain approximately 150,000 clones, less than 95% of them seen just once; the ten biggest clones take up roughly 6.2%. The source material was peripheral blood, sampled 28 days after the second AZD1222 dose. This TCR came from an adult who received the AZD1222 COVID-19 vaccine.

The CDR3 loop reads CASSLVVGVDYGYTF. The DNA for the CDR3 is TGTGCCAGCAGCTTGGTTGTCGGAGTGGACTATGGCTACACCTTC. This chain uses TRBV5-8 with TRBJ1-2; no clear D gene. Germline CDR1 and CDR2: SGHTS and YDEGEE. CDR3 size: 15 residues. Trimming removed 0 bases from V and 3 bases from J, with 12 bases in between.